This TCR beta chain was identified in a study of T cells in Graves' hyperthyroidism and ophthalmopathy. No ophthalmopathy progression within 18 months constituted stable Graves' hyperthyroidism. Patients aged 18 to 65 had newly diagnosed hyperthyroidism that had lasted under 2 months. The authors obtained PBMCs from roughly 10 ml of fresh peripheral blood. From germline, CDR1 is LNHDA and CDR2 SQIVND (reference sequence). Trimming took 6 bases from V and 10 from J; bases not matched to a gene: 9. The CDR3 runs to 13 residues. In its sample, this clonotype was seen a few times. RNA transcripts provided the source from which TCR beta CDR3 regions were amplified. The HTBI primer set served for first-round RT-PCR of the TCR CDR3. One entry per CDR3 protein, called by TCRdb with MiXCR from the multiplex PCR reads. The data show some 620,000 distinct CDR3 sequences, with around 15% seen just once and 3.8% held by the top ten.

The TCR comes from a woman aged 30 to 39 with Graves' hyperthyroidism. The chain employs TRBV19 and TRBJ1-1; 9 bases agree with TRBD1. The sequenced sample was blood. The CDR3 here is CASRRDRARLAFF. The CDR3, as DNA: TGTGCCAGTAGAAGGGACAGGGCTCGCCTAGCTTTCTTT.